Each of the 11 T cell receptor beta chains below was sequenced from the same sample in a study of tumor-infiltrating lymphocytes in primary liver carcinoma. Constant-region priming of around 500 ng total RNA yielded TCR beta cDNA. Researchers made the TCR beta libraries by running three nested multiplex PCR rounds with slightly modified ARM-PCR. TRBV1-TRBV30 forward primers paired with a C-beta reverse primer drove the first two PCR rounds, about 10 cycles each. Each CDR3 protein is one row after TCRdb ran MiXCR on the multiplex PCR reads. The table has approximately 300,000 distinct CDR3 sequences, 65% seen once. Unsorted whole blood served as the source of blood RNA, and germline DNA was extracted as well. The sequenced sample consisted of peripheral blood. Receptors were obtained from a man between 40 and 49 years old with primary liver carcinoma and hepatitis B virus infection.

The V call is TRBV6-4, the J call TRBJ1-5, with D tentatively TRBD1 (5 bases). Germline V gene data show CDR1 as MRHNA and CDR2 as SNTAGT. This CDR3 has 16 amino acids. V was cut by 4 bases and J by 7 bases, with 20 bases left in between. Written as DNA, the CDR3 is TGTGCCAGCAGTGGGGGGACCGCGAGGGTAGGGCAGCCCCAGCATTTT. Encoded protein: CASSGGTARVGQPQHF.

Details on this clonotype: A read error may account for a junction end that differs from germline. The chain is built from TRBV11-3 and TRBJ2-1; D might be TRBD1 or TRBD2, each matching 5 bases. The germline gives CDR1 SGHNT, CDR2 YENEEA. This CDR3 contains 18 residues. The CDR3 protein is CASSLGTPTGTPYNELFF. The CDR3 region has the DNA TGTGCCAGCAGCTTAGGGACACCGACCGGGACCCCCTACAATGAGCTGTTCTTC.

On this clonotype: This may be a read error, as it is one base from a much larger clone. V usage is TRBV12-3 or TRBV12-4 and J usage is TRBJ2-3; 10 bases line up with TRBD2. This CDR3 has 15 residues. CDR3 amino acids: CVSSHVPSGSDTQYF. In DNA form, the CDR3 reads TGTGTCAGCAGCCACGTCCCTAGCGGGAGTGATACGCAGTATTTT.

Comment on this clonotype: A much larger clone differs from this one at a single base, so this may be a read error. The V gene is TRBV4-3, the J gene TRBJ1-5; D is undetermined. The germline CDR1 and CDR2 sequences are LGHNA and YSLEER. CDR3 length equals 16 residues. CDR3 amino acids: CASNQASRRINQPQHF. The CDR3 bases are TGCGCCAGCAACCAAGCGTCTCGCAGGATTAATCAGCCCCAGCATTTT.

This clonotype was picked up a small number of times. The V call is TRBV5-6, the J call TRBJ1-2; 9 bases align to TRBD1. Germline V gene sequence: CDR1 SGHDT, CDR2 YYEEEE. The CDR3 spans 16 residues. The junction had 13 bases not matched to a gene; V was cut back by 3 bases and J by 7 bases. In DNA, the CDR3 is TGTGCCAGCAGCTCCACGTGGACAGGGGCTGAGTCTGGCTACACCTTC. As protein: CASSSTWTGAESGYTF.

Of note for this clonotype: The junction departs from germline at one end; a sequencing error may be responsible. This sequence joins TRBV5-6 and TRBJ2-1, with a tentative D call TRBD2 (6 bases). The CDR3 length is 15 residues. Germline lookup yields CDR1 SGHDT and CDR2 YYEEEE. CDR3 sequence reads: CASTLGGEGYNEQFF. In DNA form, the CDR3 reads TGTGCCAGCACCTTGGGGGGAGAGGGCTACAATGAGCAGTTCTTC. Together with reference TRBV5-6 and TRBJ2-1, the CDR3 gives the full variable domain: DAGVTQSPTHLIKTRGQQVTLRCSPKSGHDTVSWYQQALGQGPQFIFQYYEEEERQRGNFPDRFSGHQFPNYSSELNVNALLLGDSALYLCASTLGGEGYNEQFFGPGTRLTVL.

Concerning this clonotype itself: A much larger clone differs by one base, so this may be a read error. The rearrangement links TRBV6-1 to TRBJ2-7, with no clear D. Germline V gene data show CDR1 as MNHNS and CDR2 as SASEGT. CDR3 length: 13 residues. Trimming stripped 4 bases from V and 3 bases from J, with 10 bases between. The CDR3 spells CASSAFAIYEQYF. Here the CDR3 DNA reads TGTGCCAGCAGTGCCTTTGCGATCTACGAGCAGTACTTC.

About this clonotype: The CDR3 does not close with the conserved phenylalanine or tryptophan, likely indicating a read error. The J gene is TRBJ1-6, the V gene TRBV6-6; no firm D call. The CDR3 totals 11 residues. With 10 bases removed from V and 10 bases from J, the gap between germline ends came to 11 bases. Per the germline V gene, CDR1 is MNHNY and CDR2 is SVGAGI (reference sequence). This chain's CDR3 is CATGDYSPLHS. The CDR3 DNA sequence: TGTGCCACGGGTGACTACTCACCCCTCCACTCT.

A word on this clonotype: A much larger clone differs from this one at a single base, so this may be a read error. The J gene is TRBJ2-2, the V gene TRBV29-1; the D gene is possibly TRBD2 (5 bases). The V end lost 6 bases, the J end lost 6 bases, and 20 bases lay between the germline ends. This CDR3 contains 15 residues. The germline CDR1 and CDR2 sequences are SQVTM and ANQGSEA. The chain's CDR3 is CSVHLGSANAGELFF. CDR3 nucleotide sequence: TGCAGCGTACACTTAGGTAGCGCCAACGCCGGGGAGCTGTTTTTT.

Details on this clonotype: Possible read error: a much larger clone is one base away. V is TRBV4-2 and J is TRBJ1-6; D is unclear. Germline-derived CDR1 and CDR2 are LGHNA and YNFKEQ. V lost 3 bases to trimming and J lost 9 bases, with 15 bases between them. The CDR3 loop spans 15 amino acids. DNA for the CDR3: TGTGCCAGCAGCCATGAGGGAGGATTAGGTTCACCCCTCCACTTT. Translated, it gives CASSHEGGLGSPLHF.

About this clonotype itself: This could be a read error, since a much larger clone is one nucleotide away. This sequence joins TRBV10-3 and TRBJ1-1, with D possibly being TRBD1 (6 bases). Germline CDR1 is ENHRY and CDR2 is SYGVKD. With 5 bases removed from V and 7 bases from J, the gap between germline ends came to 11 bases. This CDR3 contains 12 residues. CDR3 in amino acids: CAISYGQIEAFF. For the CDR3, the DNA is TGTGCCATCAGTTACGGACAGATTGAAGCTTTCTTT.